The clone carrying this TCR beta chain was observed at least ten times. What it binds is not known. Alongside a J-beta primer mix, a sample-barcoded 5' primer served in a second PCR lasting about 6 to 12 cycles. TCRdb independently ran MiXCR on the 5' RACE reads; one entry per CDR3 protein. The table lists about 620,000 distinct CDR3 sequences, around 21% of them singletons. The junction had 9 bases not matched to a gene; V was cut back by 6 bases and J by 2 bases. This CDR3 region has 15 residues. Per the germline V gene, CDR1 is DFQATT and CDR2 is SNEGSKA (reference sequence). This sample was taken from a study of blood T cells in healthy people across ages. Study observations and caveats: Strong correlation was found linking TCR beta diversity to naive T cell percentage. Long-lived donors had more naive CD4+ cells and higher diversity than aged donors.

The specimen was blood. This TCR came from a man aged 70-80 years in good health. The rearrangement joins TRBV20-1 to TRBJ2-5, with 10 bases fitting TRBD1. In DNA form, the CDR3 reads TGCAGTGCAGACCCGGGACAGGGGTCTCAAGAGACCCAGTACTTC. Translated: CSADPGQGSQETQYF.